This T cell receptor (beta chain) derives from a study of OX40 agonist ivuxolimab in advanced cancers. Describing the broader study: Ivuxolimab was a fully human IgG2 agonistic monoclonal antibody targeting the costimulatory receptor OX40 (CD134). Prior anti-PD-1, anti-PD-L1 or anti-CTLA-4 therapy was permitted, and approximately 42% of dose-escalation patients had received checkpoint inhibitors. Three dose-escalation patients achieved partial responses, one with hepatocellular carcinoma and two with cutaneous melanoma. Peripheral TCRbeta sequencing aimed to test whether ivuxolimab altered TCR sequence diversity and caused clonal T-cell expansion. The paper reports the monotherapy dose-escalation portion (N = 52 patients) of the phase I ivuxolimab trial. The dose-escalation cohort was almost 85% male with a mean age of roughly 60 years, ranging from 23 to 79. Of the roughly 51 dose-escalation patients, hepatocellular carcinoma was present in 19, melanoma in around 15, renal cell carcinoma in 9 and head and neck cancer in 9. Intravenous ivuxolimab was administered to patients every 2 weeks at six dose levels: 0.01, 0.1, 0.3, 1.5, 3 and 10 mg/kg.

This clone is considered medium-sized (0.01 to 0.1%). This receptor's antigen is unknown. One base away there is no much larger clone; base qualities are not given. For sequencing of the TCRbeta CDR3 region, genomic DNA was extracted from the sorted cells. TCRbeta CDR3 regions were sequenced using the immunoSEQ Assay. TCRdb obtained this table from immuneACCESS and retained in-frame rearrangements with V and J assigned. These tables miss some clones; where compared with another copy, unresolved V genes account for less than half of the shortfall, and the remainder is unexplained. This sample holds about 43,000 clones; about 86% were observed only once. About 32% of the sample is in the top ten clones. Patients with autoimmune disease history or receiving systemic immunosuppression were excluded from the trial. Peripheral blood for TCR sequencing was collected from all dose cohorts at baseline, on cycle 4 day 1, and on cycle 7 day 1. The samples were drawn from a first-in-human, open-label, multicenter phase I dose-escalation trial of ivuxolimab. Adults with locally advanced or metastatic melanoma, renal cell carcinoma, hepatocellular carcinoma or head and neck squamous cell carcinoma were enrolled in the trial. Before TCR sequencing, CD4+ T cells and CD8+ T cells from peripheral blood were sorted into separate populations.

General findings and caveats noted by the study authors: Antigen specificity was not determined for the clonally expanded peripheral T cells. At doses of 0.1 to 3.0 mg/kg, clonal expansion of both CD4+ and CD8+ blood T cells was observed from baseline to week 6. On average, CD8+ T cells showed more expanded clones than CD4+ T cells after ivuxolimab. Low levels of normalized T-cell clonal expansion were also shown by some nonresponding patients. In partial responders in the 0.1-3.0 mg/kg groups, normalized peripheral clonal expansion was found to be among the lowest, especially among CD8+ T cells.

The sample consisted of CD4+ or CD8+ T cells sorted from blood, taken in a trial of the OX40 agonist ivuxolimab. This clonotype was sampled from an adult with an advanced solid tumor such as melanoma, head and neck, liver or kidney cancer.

The CDR3 loop reads CASSASGGTDTQYF. The nucleotide sequence is given as TGTGCCAGCAGTGCCAGCGGGGGAACAGATACGCAGTATTTT. The sequence joins TRBV6-4 to TRBJ2-3, and 8 junction bases match TRBD2. The germline V gene encodes CDR1 MRHNA and CDR2 SNTAGT. V loses 4 bases at its end and J loses 3 bases; junction bases beyond the gene matches: 3. The CDR3 contains 14 residues, cysteine and phenylalanine counted. The retained sequence is limited to the CDR3, 42 bases, with the frame set at the first base.